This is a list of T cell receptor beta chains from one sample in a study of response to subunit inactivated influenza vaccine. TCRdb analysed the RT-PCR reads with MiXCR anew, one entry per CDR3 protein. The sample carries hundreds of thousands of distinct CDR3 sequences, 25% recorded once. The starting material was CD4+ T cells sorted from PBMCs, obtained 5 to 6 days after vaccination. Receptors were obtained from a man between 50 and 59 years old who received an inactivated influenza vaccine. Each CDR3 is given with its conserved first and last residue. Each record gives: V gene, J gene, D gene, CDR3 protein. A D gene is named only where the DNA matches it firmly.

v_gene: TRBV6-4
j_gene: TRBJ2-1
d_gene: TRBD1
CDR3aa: CASSDFRGPNNEQFF

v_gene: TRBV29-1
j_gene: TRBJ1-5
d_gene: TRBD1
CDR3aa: CSVGGGGGQPQHF

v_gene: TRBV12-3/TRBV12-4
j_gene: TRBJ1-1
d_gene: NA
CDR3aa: CASSLIQATEAFF

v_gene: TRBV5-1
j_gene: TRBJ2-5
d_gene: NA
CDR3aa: CASSLGTPFTAPETQYF

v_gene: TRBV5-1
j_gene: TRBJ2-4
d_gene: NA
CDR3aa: CASSTWPHGAKNIQYF

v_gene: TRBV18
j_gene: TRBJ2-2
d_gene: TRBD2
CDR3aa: CASSPGTSGSTGELFF

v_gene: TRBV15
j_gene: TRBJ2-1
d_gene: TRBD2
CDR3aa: CATSKREGSYNEQFF

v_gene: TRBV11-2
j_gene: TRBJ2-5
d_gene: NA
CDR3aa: CASSSGRLTLGETQYF

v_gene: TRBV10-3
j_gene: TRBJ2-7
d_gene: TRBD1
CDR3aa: CAISSGQGLNEQYF

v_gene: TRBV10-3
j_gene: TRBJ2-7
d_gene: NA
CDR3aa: CAISESRAAGKASEQYF

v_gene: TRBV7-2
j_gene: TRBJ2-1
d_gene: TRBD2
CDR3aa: CASSPVAGVGYEQFF

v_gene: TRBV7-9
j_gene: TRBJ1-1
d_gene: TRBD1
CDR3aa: CASRPTGQGDTEAFF

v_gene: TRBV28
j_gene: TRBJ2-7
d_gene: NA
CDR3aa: CATTTLYEQYF

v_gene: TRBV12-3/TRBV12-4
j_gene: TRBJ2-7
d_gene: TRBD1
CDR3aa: CASSPNRGVDEQYF

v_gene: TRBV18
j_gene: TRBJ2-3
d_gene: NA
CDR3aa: CASSPNGLDTQYF

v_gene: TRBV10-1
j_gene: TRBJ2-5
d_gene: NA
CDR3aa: CASSSRLGLLNGTQYF

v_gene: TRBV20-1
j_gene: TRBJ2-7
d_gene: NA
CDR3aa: CSAITLSGYSYEQYF

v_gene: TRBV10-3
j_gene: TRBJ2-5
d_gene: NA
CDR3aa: CAISETGTSNQETQYF

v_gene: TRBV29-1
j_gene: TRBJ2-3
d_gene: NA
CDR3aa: CSVEWGPGDTQYF

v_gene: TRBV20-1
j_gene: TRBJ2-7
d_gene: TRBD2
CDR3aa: CSASVGAGGEQYF

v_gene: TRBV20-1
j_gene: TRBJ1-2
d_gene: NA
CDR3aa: CSARDGRTNYGYTF

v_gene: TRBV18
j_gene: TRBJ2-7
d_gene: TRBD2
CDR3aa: CASSQGAGGYEQYF